These T cell receptor beta chains were read from a single sample in a study of high-grade serous ovarian cancer treatment subgroups. Clones were read by immunoSEQ multiplex PCR, and TCRdb kept only the in-frame ones, dropping some. The table includes 6,500 to 8,000 clones, over 75% detected once. The sample taken for sequencing was tumor tissue. The source of these receptors is a human donor with high-grade serous ovarian cancer. CDR3s include the opening cysteine and the closing phenylalanine or tryptophan. Each record gives: clone size, J gene, V gene, D gene, CDR3 protein, CDR3 DNA. The D gene is left open where the match is weak. Some rows have no size entry. The others give once, few or many, or a class for an expanded clone.

>.|TRBJ2-5|TRBV7-7|.
CASSFGTFQETQYF
TGTGCCAGCAGCTTCGGCACGTTCCAAGAGACCCAGTACTTC
>once|TRBJ2-2|TRBV29-1|.
CSVRVRENTGELFF
TGCAGCGTCCGGGTCAGGGAGAACACCGGGGAGCTGTTTTTT
>few|TRBJ1-1|TRBV9|.
CASSQGPGTEAFF
TGTGCCAGCAGCCAGGGCCCGGGCACTGAAGCTTTCTTT
>.|TRBJ2-7|TRBV15|TRBD1
CATSRGTGAHYEQYF
TGTGCCACCAGCAGGGGTACAGGGGCCCACTACGAGCAGTACTTC
>.|TRBJ2-5|TRBV11-2|.
CASSNHRETQYF
TGTGCCAGCAGCAATCACCGGGAGACCCAGTACTTC
>.|TRBJ2-6|TRBV5-6|.
CASSLAAGANVLTF
TGTGCCAGCAGCTTGGCGGCTGGGGCCAACGTCCTGACTTTC
>.|TRBJ2-1|TRBV19|.
CASIGGSRYNEQFF
TGTGCCAGTATCGGCGGGTCACGCTACAATGAGCAGTTCTTC
>.|TRBJ2-7|TRBV23-1|.
CASSLPQRHNQASPPGYEQYF
TGCGCCAGCAGTCTCCCTCAGCGACATAATCAGGCATCTCCGCCGGGCTACGAGCAGTACTTC
>.|TRBJ1-5|TRBV5-5|.
CASSFRGASNQPQHF
TGTGCCAGCAGCTTTCGGGGGGCTAGCAATCAGCCCCAGCATTTT
>.|TRBJ2-2|TRBV6-5|TRBD1
CASSWQQGAGTGELFF
TGTGCCAGCAGTTGGCAACAGGGGGCCGGGACCGGGGAGCTGTTTTTT
>.|TRBJ1-2|TRBV2|TRBD1
CASSETPQGNYGYTF
TGTGCCAGCAGTGAAACCCCACAGGGGAACTATGGCTACACCTTC
>.|TRBJ2-2|TRBV5-4|TRBD2
CASRSGGSNTGELFF
TGTGCCAGCCGATCGGGGGGATCGAACACCGGGGAGCTGTTTTTT
>.|TRBJ1-6|TRBV7-6|.
CASSSGRAYNSPLHF
TGTGCCAGCAGTTCAGGGAGAGCTTATAATTCACCCCTCCACTTT
>.|TRBJ2-5|TRBV5-4|.
CASSFGAVPVQETQYF
TGTGCCAGCAGCTTCGGGGCAGTCCCCGTCCAAGAGACCCAGTACTTC
>.|TRBJ2-3|TRBV5-1|TRBD2
CASSGRLAGGIADTQYF
TGCGCCAGCAGCGGAAGACTAGCGGGGGGGATAGCAGATACGCAGTATTTT
>.|TRBJ2-3|TRBV7-9|.
CASSLGPSGGTDTQYF
TGTGCCAGCAGCTTAGGTCCCAGCGGAGGCACAGATACGCAGTATTTT
>.|TRBJ1-5|TRBV6-6|TRBD1
CASRQGTYSNQPQHF
TGTGCCAGCCGACAGGGGACCTATAGCAATCAGCCCCAGCATTTT
>few|TRBJ1-5|TRBV19|.
CASDTEGSQPQHF
TGTGCCAGTGACACAGAAGGTAGTCAGCCCCAGCATTTT
>few|TRBJ1-6|TRBV19|.
CASSVGGHSPLHF
TGTGCCAGTAGTGTCGGGGGGCACTCACCCCTCCACTTT
>.|TRBJ1-5|TRBV19|.
CASSINGLEGQPQHF
TGTGCCAGTAGTATAAATGGCCTAGAGGGGCAGCCCCAGCATTTT
>.|TRBJ2-5|TRBV19|TRBD2
CASSIPGTTQETQYF
TGTGCCAGTAGTATACCGGGGACTACTCAAGAGACCCAGTACTTC
>once|TRBJ1-2|TRBV5-1|TRBD1
CASSGQGYYGYTF
TGCGCCAGCTCAGGACAGGGTTACTATGGCTACACCTTC
>.|TRBJ2-1|TRBV4-2|.
CASSQNARGRSYNEQFF
TGTGCCAGCAGCCAAAACGCGAGGGGGAGATCCTACAATGAGCAGTTCTTC
>.|TRBJ1-2|TRBV7-9|TRBD1
CASSWTGFNYGYTF
TGTGCCAGCAGTTGGACAGGGTTCAACTATGGCTACACCTTC
>few|TRBJ2-7|TRBV14|.
CASSPYGYEQYF
TGTGCCAGCAGCCCTTACGGCTACGAGCAGTACTTC
>.|TRBJ2-5|TRBV5-1|TRBD2
CASRSGGNQETQYF
TGCGCCAGCAGATCGGGGGGGAACCAAGAGACCCAGTACTTC